This T cell receptor (beta chain) was captured in a study of blood T cell repertoires in COVID-19. Across the study: In each case, the material was cDNA or gDNA derived from T cells, B-cell-depleted T cells, or PBMCs.

CDR3 length: 15 amino acids. J lost 1 base, V lost 5 bases, and 4 bases had no gene match. Germline V gene lookup returns CDR1 MNHEY and CDR2 SMNVEV (reference sequence). Each participant's cohort was designated according to participant-reported clinical history. Profiled with immunoSEQ multiplex PCR; TCRdb holds only in-frame clones, not every one. This sample has about 200,000 clones, with 84% found just once. The receptor comes from a woman aged 25 to 39 who had been exposed to COVID-19. Source material: PBMCs or T cells enriched from blood (not recorded which). The chain joins TRBV27 to TRBJ1-2; 10 bases align to TRBD1. CDR3 nucleotides: TGTGCCAGCAGTCGGACAGGGGGAAATAACTATGGCTACACCTTC. It translates to CASSRTGGNNYGYTF.